This TCR beta chain was sequenced in a study of control samples from healthy donors and cancer patients. The repertoire was sequenced with immunoSEQ multiplex PCR; TCRdb's copy has only in-frame clones and lacks some. This repertoire shows under 150,000 clones, roughly 87% found once; its top ten account for about 8.7%. The J segment lost 0 bases and the V segment lost 2 bases, leaving 6 bases of the junction unmatched. This CDR3 contains 17 residues. Germline CDR1 and CDR2: LGHNT and FRNRAP. The V call is TRBV12-5, the J call TRBJ1-1; 10 positions agree with TRBD1. The TCR sequence derives from a man aged 35-49 years in good health. The specimen sequenced was blood. In DNA form, the CDR3 reads TGTGCTAGTGGTTTGCGGACAGGGGGGGAGGTGAACACTGAAGCTTTCTTT. As protein: CASGLRTGGEVNTEAFF.